A selection of T cell receptor beta chains follows, all from one sample in a study of shared clonotypes between healthy human individuals. TCRdb's table, derived via immunoSEQ multiplex PCR, lists solely in-frame clones and lacks some. The sample comprises millions of clones, roughly nine tenths of which are singletons, and 0.14% rests with the top ten. Sequencing input: naive CD4+ T cells sorted from blood. The receptors were gathered from a man younger than 35 in good health. The CDR3 runs from the conserved cysteine through the conserved F or W. A D gene is named only where the DNA matches it firmly. Not all rows give a size; the values are once, few, many and, for expanded clones, a class.

v_gene	abundance	j_gene	d_gene	CDR3aa	CDR3nt
TRBV18	NA	TRBJ2-3	TRBD1	CASSPVEIGGADTQYF	TGTGCCAGCTCACCAGTCGAGATAGGGGGCGCAGATACGCAGTATTTT
TRBV5-4	NA	TRBJ2-7	NA	CASSNQGEQYF	TGTGCCAGCAGTAATCAGGGCGAGCAGTACTTC
TRBV11-2	NA	TRBJ2-7	TRBD2	CASSPGGIPYEQYF	TGTGCCAGCAGCCCCGGGGGGATTCCCTACGAGCAGTACTTC
TRBV19	NA	TRBJ1-5	NA	CASSIRVSVGNQPQHF	TGTGCCAGTAGTATAAGGGTAAGTGTCGGCAATCAGCCCCAGCATTTT
TRBV20-1	NA	TRBJ1-4	NA	CSASLGEKLFF	TGCAGTGCCAGTTTGGGGGAAAAACTGTTTTTT
TRBV10-3	NA	TRBJ2-1	NA	CAISERGGAEREQFF	TGTGCCATCAGTGAGAGGGGGGGGGCGGAGCGTGAGCAGTTCTTC
TRBV18	NA	TRBJ1-2	NA	CASSLNRVFDYGYTF	TGTGCCAGCTCACTCAACAGGGTGTTTGACTATGGCTACACCTTC
TRBV4-1	NA	TRBJ2-3	TRBD2	CASSQGRGAATDTQYF	TGCGCCAGCAGCCAAGGGCGGGGGGCCGCTACAGATACGCAGTATTTT
TRBV6-1	NA	TRBJ1-1	TRBD1	CASLRQGKYTEAFF	TGTGCCAGCTTACGACAGGGAAAGTACACTGAAGCTTTCTTT
TRBV18	NA	TRBJ1-3	TRBD1	CASSTGGGNTIYF	TGTGCCAGCTCGACAGGGGGTGGAAACACCATATATTTT
TRBV6-5	NA	TRBJ1-1	NA	CASHGPLTEAFF	TGTGCCTCCCACGGGCCGCTCACTGAAGCTTTCTTT
TRBV2	NA	TRBJ2-5	TRBD1	CASSWATGEETQYF	TGTGCCAGCAGTTGGGCGACAGGGGAAGAGACCCAGTACTTC
TRBV4-3	NA	TRBJ2-3	NA	CASSQDLLGTSTDTQYF	TGCGCCAGCAGCCAAGATCTATTGGGTACTAGCACAGATACGCAGTATTTT
TRBV7-2	NA	TRBJ2-1	NA	CASSKGPSYNEQFF	TGTGCCAGCAGCAAAGGTCCCTCCTACAATGAGCAGTTCTTC
TRBV7-9	NA	TRBJ1-4	TRBD1	CASSFRPATGDEKLFF	TGTGCCAGCAGCTTTAGGCCGGCGACAGGGGATGAAAAACTGTTTTTT
TRBV30	NA	TRBJ1-2	NA	CAWSKVIGASSGYTF	TGTGCCTGGAGTAAGGTAATAGGGGCGTCCTCTGGCTACACCTTC
TRBV11-2	NA	TRBJ2-1	NA	CASSARLLNEQFF	TGTGCCAGCAGCGCACGACTCCTAAATGAGCAGTTCTTC
TRBV19	NA	TRBJ1-1	TRBD1	CASSILNRGHTEAFF	TGTGCCAGTAGTATTCTAAACAGGGGACACACTGAAGCTTTCTTT
TRBV9	NA	TRBJ2-1	TRBD2	CASSVMAGVGNEQFF	TGTGCCAGCAGCGTAATGGCGGGAGTGGGCAATGAGCAGTTCTTC
TRBV6-5	NA	TRBJ1-1	NA	CASSRGTLEAFF	TGTGCCAGCAGTCGAGGGACCCTGGAAGCTTTCTTT
TRBV5-1	NA	TRBJ2-3	TRBD2	CASSLGVAGTTQYF	TGCGCCAGCAGCTTGGGAGTAGCGGGGACGACGCAGTATTTT
TRBV7-4	NA	TRBJ1-2	NA	CASSIVLETYGYTF	TGTGCCAGCAGCATAGTTCTCGAGACCTATGGCTACACCTTC
TRBV19	NA	TRBJ2-7	TRBD2	CASSSTSGGSYEQYF	TGTGCCAGTAGCTCGACTAGCGGGGGATCCTACGAGCAGTACTTC
TRBV5-1	NA	TRBJ2-5	TRBD2	CASSPSGSPKETQYF	TGCGCCAGCAGCCCGAGCGGGAGTCCCAAAGAGACCCAGTACTTC
TRBV7-9	NA	TRBJ1-1	NA	CASSYLWVPSGANTEAFF	TGTGCCAGCAGTTACCTCTGGGTCCCCTCCGGGGCGAACACTGAAGCTTTCTTT
TRBV5-8	NA	TRBJ2-6	TRBD1	CASSLVRDRRSSGANVLTF	TGTGCCAGCAGCTTGGTAAGGGACAGGAGAAGCTCTGGGGCCAACGTCCTGACTTTC
TRBV6-1	NA	TRBJ1-2	NA	CASQQGEGYGYTF	TGTGCCAGCCAACAGGGTGAAGGCTATGGCTACACCTTC
TRBV28	NA	TRBJ1-2	NA	CASFDETEVVGYGYTF	TGTGCCAGCTTCGACGAAACTGAAGTGGTCGGGTATGGCTACACCTTC
TRBV21-1	NA	TRBJ1-6	NA	CASSQAGTGESPLHF	TGTGCCAGCAGCCAAGCCGGGACAGGGGAATCACCCCTCCACTTT
TRBV29-1	NA	TRBJ2-3	NA	CSGDDSVSTDTQYF	TGCAGCGGGGACGACAGCGTCAGCACAGATACGCAGTATTTT
TRBV5-8	NA	TRBJ1-5	NA	CASSLSRDSSGNQPQHF	TGTGCCAGCAGCTTGAGCAGGGATAGTTCGGGCAATCAGCCCCAGCATTTT
TRBV6-5	NA	TRBJ2-5	NA	CASSRQPQETQYF	TGTGCCAGCAGTAGGCAGCCCCAAGAGACCCAGTACTTC
TRBV2	NA	TRBJ2-4	NA	CASSGTVAKNIQYF	TGTGCCAGCAGTGGAACAGTAGCCAAAAACATTCAGTACTTC
TRBV6-5	NA	TRBJ1-3	NA	CASSATASSGNTIYF	TGTGCCAGCAGTGCGACAGCCTCCTCTGGAAACACCATATATTTT
TRBV5-1	once	TRBJ2-7	NA	CASSLMTSGSGEQYF	TGCGCCAGCAGCTTGATGACCTCGGGGTCGGGGGAGCAGTACTTC
TRBV7-9	NA	TRBJ2-7	NA	CASTSSGGPLYEQYF	TGTGCCAGCACCTCCTCCGGGGGGCCCCTCTACGAGCAGTACTTC
TRBV9	NA	TRBJ2-3	NA	CASSGRTYYPSTDTQYF	TGTGCCAGCAGCGGAAGGACTTACTATCCTAGCACAGATACGCAGTATTTT
TRBV19	NA	TRBJ2-7	NA	CASRSLPDSYEQYF	TGTGCCAGTAGATCACTCCCGGACAGCTACGAGCAGTACTTC
TRBV6-5	NA	TRBJ2-5	NA	CASSYSGRGETQYF	TGTGCCAGCAGTTACAGCGGCAGGGGAGAGACCCAGTACTTC
TRBV5-6	NA	TRBJ1-6	TRBD1	CASSLGAGTGGSPLHF	TGTGCCAGCAGCTTGGGGGCCGGGACAGGGGGATCACCCCTCCACTTT
TRBV5-4	NA	TRBJ2-3	TRBD2	CASSETSGPTDTQYF	TGTGCCAGCAGCGAGACTAGCGGACCCACAGATACGCAGTATTTT
TRBV15	NA	TRBJ1-2	NA	CATSRDARGYGYTF	TGTGCCACCAGCAGAGATGCGAGGGGGTATGGCTACACCTTC
TRBV5-1	NA	TRBJ2-3	TRBD2	CASSLDLRGDADTQYF	TGCGCCAGCAGCTTGGATCTACGGGGGGACGCAGATACGCAGTATTTT